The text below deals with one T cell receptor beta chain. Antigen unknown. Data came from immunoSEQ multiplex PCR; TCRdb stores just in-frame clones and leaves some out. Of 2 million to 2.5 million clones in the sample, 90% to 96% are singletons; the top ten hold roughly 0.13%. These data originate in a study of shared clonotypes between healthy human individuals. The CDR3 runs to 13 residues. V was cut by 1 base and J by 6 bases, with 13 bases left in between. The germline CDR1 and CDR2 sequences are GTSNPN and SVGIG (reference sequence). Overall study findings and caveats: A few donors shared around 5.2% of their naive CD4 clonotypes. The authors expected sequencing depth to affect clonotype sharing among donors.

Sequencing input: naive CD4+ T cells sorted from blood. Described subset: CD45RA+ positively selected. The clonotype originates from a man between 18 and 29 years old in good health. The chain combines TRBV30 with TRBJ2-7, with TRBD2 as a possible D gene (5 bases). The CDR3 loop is CAWSGRGSSEQYF. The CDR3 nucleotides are TGTGCCTGGAGTGGCCGAGGGTCGAGCGAGCAGTACTTC.